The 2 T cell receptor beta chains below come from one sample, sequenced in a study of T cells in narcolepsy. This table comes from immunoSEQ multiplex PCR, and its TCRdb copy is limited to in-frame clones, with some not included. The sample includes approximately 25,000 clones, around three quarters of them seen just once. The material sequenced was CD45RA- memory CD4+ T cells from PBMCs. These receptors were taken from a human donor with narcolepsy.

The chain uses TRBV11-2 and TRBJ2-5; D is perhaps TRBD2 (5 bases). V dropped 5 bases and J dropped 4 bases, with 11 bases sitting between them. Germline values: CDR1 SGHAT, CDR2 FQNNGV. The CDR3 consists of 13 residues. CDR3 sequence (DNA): TGTGCCAGCAGCCCGGGGATTCCAGAGACCCAGTACTTC. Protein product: CASSPGIPETQYF.

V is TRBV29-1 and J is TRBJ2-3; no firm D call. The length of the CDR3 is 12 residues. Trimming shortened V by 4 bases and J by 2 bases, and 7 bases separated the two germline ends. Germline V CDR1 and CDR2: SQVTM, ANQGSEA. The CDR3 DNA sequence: TGCAGCGTTGGCGAGACCACAGATACGCAGTATTTT. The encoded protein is CSVGETTDTQYF.